What follows are 28 T cell receptor beta chains derived from one specimen sequenced in a study of T cell repertoires in cytomegalovirus infection. TCRdb re-derived calls from the reads in MiXCR, one entry per CDR3 protein. The sample shows hundreds of thousands of distinct CDR3 sequences, roughly a third of them seen only once. The sample taken for sequencing was PBMCs. Receptor source: a human donor in good health (CMV status not recorded). Some clones in this sample may be carry-over from other donors' samples.

This clonotype was found many times. The genes are TRBV7-2 and TRBJ1-6; a possible D gene is TRBD1 (5 bases). The ends were cut back, 5 bases at V and 11 bases at J, with 10 bases in the middle. This CDR3 comprises 12 residues. Germline CDR1 reads SGHTA; CDR2 reads FQGNSA. CDR3 protein: CASSLGAAPLHF. CDR3 in DNA: TGTGCCAGCAGCCTTGGGGCCGCACCCCTCCACTTT.

This clonotype occurred a few times. V usage is TRBV2 and J usage is TRBJ1-2; unclear D gene. Trimming pared 7 bases from V and 2 bases from J, leaving 11 bases between. Germline CDR1 reads SNHLY; CDR2 reads FYNNEI. This CDR3 spans 13 amino acids. DNA for the CDR3: TGTGCCAGCACCCAGGACCAGAACTATGGCTACACCTTC. Translating gives CASTQDQNYGYTF. Full variable domain (rest looked up from reference TRBV2 and TRBJ1-2): EPEVTQTPSHQVTQMGQEVILRCVPISNHLYFYWYRQILGQKVEFLVSFYNNEISEKSEIFDDQFSVERPDGSNFTLKIRSTKLEDSAMYFCASTQDQNYGYTFGSGTRLTVV.

This chain's CDR3 is CASSSRTGSSGNTIYF. The CDR3 DNA sequence: TGTGCCAGCAGCTCCCGGACGGGCAGCTCTGGAAACACCATATATTTT. This chain connects TRBV11-2 to TRBJ1-3; D unresolved. The germline V and J ends were trimmed by 4 bases and 0 bases, with 13 bases remaining between them. This CDR3 has 16 amino acids. Germline assignment: CDR1 SGHAT and CDR2 FQNNGV.

This clonotype was detected only a few times. V and J are TRBV6-5 and TRBJ2-7; the D gene could be TRBD1 or TRBD2 (6 bases each). This CDR3 has 15 amino acids. Germline values: CDR1 MNHEY, CDR2 SVGAGI. Trimming took 6 bases from V and 7 from J, leaving 22 bases between them. The CDR3 protein is CASSKNRDTGGEQYF. The CDR3 DNA sequence: TGTGCCAGCAGCAAAAACCGGGACACTGGGGGGGAGCAGTACTTC.

As for this clonotype: Being one base from a much bigger clone, this may be a read error. The V gene is TRBV7-2, the J gene TRBJ2-7; D tentatively reads TRBD1 or TRBD2 (5 bases each). This CDR3 contains 16 residues. Germline CDR1 is SGHTA and CDR2 is FQGNSA. In nucleotides, the CDR3 is TGTTCCAGCAGCCCGACAACCGGGACCGCACCTTACGAGCAGTACTTC. It translates to CSSSPTTGTAPYEQYF.

This clonotype was found many times. The chain uses TRBV7-9 and TRBJ2-1, with 9 bases lining up with TRBD1. CDR1 is SEHNR and CDR2 is FQNEAQ in the germline V gene (reference sequence). The V segment lost 5 bases and the J segment 3 bases; nucleotides outside the gene matches: 5. The CDR3 runs 15 residues. This CDR3 is CASSPDRGYYNEQFF. The DNA of the CDR3 is TGTGCCAGCAGCCCGGACAGGGGCTACTACAATGAGCAGTTCTTC.

Details on this clonotype: A much larger clone differs by one base, so this may be a read error. The rearrangement uses TRBV7-2 and TRBJ2-7; D possibly matches TRBD1 or TRBD2 (5 bases each). Germline V gene data show CDR1 as SGHTA and CDR2 as FQGNSA. There are 14 residues in the CDR3. This CDR3 reads CVSSSPGGSYEQYF. Written as DNA, the CDR3 is TGTGTCAGCAGCTCCCCTGGGGGCTCCTACGAGCAGTACTTC.

The chain combines TRBV6-5 with TRBJ2-2; TRBD2 agrees at 8 bases. Germline CDR1 MNHEY, CDR2 SVGAGI. The V gene end was trimmed by 7 bases and the J gene end by 0 bases; junction bases not matched to a gene: 4. This CDR3 is built from 15 residues. DNA for the CDR3: TGTGCCAGCAAGAATAGCGGGGCGAACACCGGGGAGCTGTTTTTT. Its protein is CASKNSGANTGELFF.

The V gene is TRBV5-6, the J gene TRBJ1-6, with D possibly matching TRBD1 (6 bases). This CDR3 contains 16 residues. Germline V CDR1 and CDR2: SGHDT, YYEEEE. V was pared by 4 bases and J by 9 bases, with 20 bases between. The chain's CDR3 is CASSKLPGHLPSPLHF. CDR3 bases: TGTGCCAGCAGCAAACTACCGGGACACCTTCCTTCACCCCTCCACTTT. Together with reference TRBV5-6 and TRBJ1-6, the CDR3 gives the full variable domain: DAGVTQSPTHLIKTRGQQVTLRCSPKSGHDTVSWYQQALGQGPQFIFQYYEEEERQRGNFPDRFSGHQFPNYSSELNVNALLLGDSALYLCASSKLPGHLPSPLHFGNGTRLTVT.

The rearrangement links TRBV11-2 to TRBJ2-7; no reliable D call. In germline, CDR1 is SGHAT, CDR2 FQNNGV. Trimming pared 1 base from V and 6 bases from J, leaving 7 bases between. This CDR3 region has 12 residues. CDR3 loop: CASSLVWVEQYF. The CDR3 bases are TGTGCCAGCAGCTTAGTGTGGGTCGAGCAGTACTTC.

This clonotype was seen at least ten times. J is TRBJ1-2 and V is TRBV28, with D uncertain. The V gene lost 2 bases and the J gene lost 8 bases, with 9 bases spanning the gap. The CDR3 loop spans 12 amino acids. The germline V gene encodes CDR1 MDHEN and CDR2 SYDVKM. CDR3 region: CASSLGPLGYTF. CDR3 bases: TGTGCCAGCAGTTTAGGGCCCTTGGGCTACACCTTC.

This chain connects TRBV12-3 or TRBV12-4 to TRBJ1-1; D perhaps matches TRBD1 (6 bases). The CDR3 is 21 residues long. V was pared by 3 bases and J by 4 bases, with 33 bases between. In nucleotides, the CDR3 is TGTGCCAGCAGTTTTCAAATTGGACGGAGGACAAATCCAGGGACATTCACTGAAGCTTTCTTT. Protein sequence: CASSFQIGRRTNPGTFTEAFF.

The chain has TRBV5-8 and TRBJ2-7, with D perhaps TRBD2 (5 bases). V lost 2 bases and J 0 bases, leaving 18 bases between the germline ends. This CDR3 is 17 amino acids long. Germline CDR1 SGHTS, CDR2 YDEGEE. The CDR3 protein is CASSFRVSFTSSYEQYF. DNA for the CDR3: TGTGCCAGCAGCTTCCGGGTCTCGTTTACTAGCTCCTACGAGCAGTACTTC.

The chain has TRBV7-9 and TRBJ1-2; D remains ambiguous. V was shortened by 5 bases and J by 4 bases, with 11 bases between the two germline ends. This CDR3 contains 13 residues. Germline V CDR1 and CDR2: SEHNR, FQNEAQ (reference sequence). The CDR3 spells CASSASDPYGYTF. The CDR3 DNA sequence: TGTGCCAGCAGCGCATCCGACCCCTATGGCTACACCTTC.

On this clonotype: Just one base apart from a much larger clone, this may be a read error. This likely comes from a read error, as the CDR3 has no conserved phenylalanine or tryptophan at its end. This chain joins TRBV7-3 and TRBJ1-2, with TRBD1 identical over 10 bases. CDR3 length: 16 amino acids. Looked up from germline, CDR1 is SGHTA and CDR2 is FQGTGA. V shed 5 bases, J shed 4 bases, and the junction held 10 bases outside the gene matches. CDR3 sequence reads: CASSPQTGGNGYGYTC. The CDR3 coding sequence is TGTGCCAGCAGCCCACAGACAGGGGGCAACGGCTATGGCTACACCTGC.

This clonotype was detected only a few times. The rearrangement joins TRBV11-3 to TRBJ1-1; the D is unclear. Germline V gives CDR1 SGHNT, CDR2 YENEEA. V lost 6 bases and J 1 base, leaving 12 bases between the germline ends. The CDR3 contains 14 residues. The CDR3: CASRPHKPNTEAFF. In DNA form, the CDR3 reads TGTGCCAGCAGACCCCACAAACCGAACACTGAAGCTTTCTTT.

This clonotype was seen at least ten times. This chain links TRBV19 with TRBJ1-6, with D tentatively TRBD1 (6 bases). V was cut by 8 bases and J by 6 bases, with 17 bases left in between. CDR1 is LNHDA, CDR2 SQIVND, per germline (reference sequence). The CDR3 consists of 15 residues. The CDR3 DNA is TGTGCCAGTTCTCCCGGACAGCCCGTTAATTCACCCCTCCACTTT. Its protein product is CASSPGQPVNSPLHF. The complete variable domain, with remaining parts taken from reference TRBV19 and TRBJ1-6, reads DGGITQSPKYLFRKEGQNVTLSCEQNLNHDAMYWYRQDPGQGLRLIYYSQIVNDFQKGDIAEGYSVSREKKESFPLTVTSAQKNPTAFYLCASSPGQPVNSPLHFGNGTRLTVT.

The J gene is TRBJ1-1, the V gene TRBV6-6; 9 nucleotides align to TRBD1. V trimming: 6 bases; J trimming: 2 bases; junction bases outside the gene matches: 13. The germline V gene encodes CDR1 MNHNY and CDR2 SVGAGI (reference sequence). The CDR3 has 17 residues. The CDR3 bases are TGTGCCAGCAGCCCTTACAAGACAGGGGGTAATAACACTGAAGCTTTCTTT. This encodes CASSPYKTGGNNTEAFF.

With respect to this clonotype: The junction departs from germline at one end; a sequencing error may be responsible. The gene calls are TRBV7-6 and TRBJ2-7, with D unresolved. Per the germline V gene, CDR1 is SGHVS and CDR2 is FNYEAQ. The CDR3 extends over 14 amino acids. CDR3 sequence (DNA): TGTGCCGGCAGCTTAGCTATGATGGTGGGGGAGCAGTACTTC. It translates to CAGSLAMMVGEQYF.

In this sample, this clonotype turned up many times. The genes are TRBV6-6 and TRBJ1-5; TRBD1 aligns across 11 bases. Per the germline V gene, CDR1 is MNHNY and CDR2 is SVGAGI (reference sequence). The trim removed 6 bases at V and 7 bases at J, leaving 8 bases unmatched. The CDR3 extends over 15 amino acids. CDR3 protein: CASRQGQGVNQPQHF. CDR3 in DNA: TGTGCCAGCAGACAGGGACAGGGGGTAAACCAGCCCCAGCATTTT.

CDR3 nucleotide sequence: TGCAGTGCTAGAGCAGAACCCACAGATACGCAGTATTTT. It codes for CSARAEPTDTQYF. The chain couples TRBV20-1 to TRBJ2-3; no reliable D call. Trimming pared 1 base from V and 2 bases from J, leaving 7 bases between. The CDR3 covers 13 residues. The germline V gene encodes CDR1 DFQATT and CDR2 SNEGSKA (reference sequence).

There are a few counts of this clonotype. The chain has TRBV5-1 and TRBJ1-2; TRBD1 matches 7 bases. Per the germline V gene, CDR1 is SGHRS and CDR2 is YFSETQ. V dropped 4 bases and J dropped 6; count of bases not matched to a gene: 9. The CDR3 loop spans 14 amino acids. The CDR3 region is CASSRSDRVDGYTF. CDR3 sequence (DNA): TGCGCCAGCAGCCGTAGTGACAGGGTGGATGGCTACACCTTC.

In this sample, this clonotype turned up once. CDR3 sequence: CASSLRTLEDTIYF. CDR3 bases: TGCGCCAGCAGCTTGCGGACGTTAGAAGACACCATATATTTT. J is TRBJ1-3 and V is TRBV5-1; D uncertain. This CDR3 has 14 amino acids. V was pared by 1 base and J by 8 bases, with 13 bases between. In germline, CDR1 is SGHRS, CDR2 YFSETQ.

This clonotype was observed a handful of times. The V call is TRBV6-1, the J call TRBJ2-1; possible D gene TRBD2, 5 bases. The CDR3 is 12 residues long. CDR1 and CDR2 (germline): MNHNS, SASEGT. V lost 10 bases and J 9 bases, leaving 16 bases between the germline ends. The CDR3 spells CATNRTPGEQFF. The CDR3 nucleotides read TGTGCCACTAACCGGACTCCCGGTGAGCAGTTCTTC.

This clonotype was detected a few times. This rearrangement joins TRBV6-2 or TRBV6-3 to TRBJ1-1, with D perhaps TRBD1 (5 bases). Germline CDR1 is MNHEY and CDR2 is SVGEGT. The V gene lost 6 bases and the J gene lost 6 bases, with 17 bases spanning the gap. This CDR3 is built from 14 residues. The DNA of the CDR3 is TGTGCCAGCAGCCGTAAGGGGACGGGTGCTGAAGCTTTCTTT. Translation: CASSRKGTGAEAFF.

This CDR3 reads CASRLAASSGSGNTIYF. The CDR3 bases are TGTGCCAGTAGACTGGCGGCCAGTTCGGGCTCTGGAAACACCATATATTTT. J is TRBJ1-3 and V is TRBV19; D gene ambiguous. This CDR3 comprises 17 residues. Germline assignment: CDR1 LNHDA and CDR2 SQIVND (reference sequence). V lost 6 bases, J lost 0 bases, and 18 bases lay in between.

This clonotype was recorded many times. This chain connects TRBV7-2 to TRBJ1-1; D gene uncertain. CDR3 length equals 13 residues. V gave up 5 bases and J gave up 9 bases, with 16 bases separating them. Looked up from germline, CDR1 is SGHTA and CDR2 is FQGNSA. The CDR3 DNA reads TGTGCCAGCAGCACCCGGACTGACACAAAAGCTTTCTTT. Its translation: CASSTRTDTKAFF.

J is TRBJ2-3 and V is TRBV2; a weak D match, TRBD2 (5 bases). This CDR3 has 16 residues. Germline V CDR1 and CDR2: SNHLY, FYNNEI. With 2 bases removed from V and 3 bases from J, the gap between germline ends came to 15 bases. The CDR3 DNA reads TGTGCCAGCAGTGAACGGCTAGCCGGTAGGACAGATACGCAGTATTTT. Its translation: CASSERLAGRTDTQYF.